The 21 T cell receptor beta chains presented below share a single source sample, sequenced in a study of T-cell reconstitution after alpha-beta-depleted transplantation in children. It was with unique molecular identifiers that the TCRbeta library was prepared. MiXCR, applied by TCRdb to the PCR reads, yields one record per CDR3 protein. The sample lists 200,000 to 250,000 distinct CDR3 sequences, approximately 9.7% seen once, with about 4.8% in the top ten. This specimen consisted of PBMCs from the stem cell graft donor, obtained from the stem cell graft. The source is a human donor who donated a stem cell graft to a child with SCID.

As to this clonotype: Just one base apart from a much larger clone, this may be a read error. The V call is TRBV7-3, the J call TRBJ2-1; 9 bases fit TRBD2. The V gene's germline CDR1 is SGHTA and CDR2 FQGTGA. CDR3 length equals 17 residues. CDR3 region: CASSQTLAGASYNEQLF. In DNA form, the CDR3 reads TGTGCCAGCAGCCAGACCTTAGCGGGGGCCTCCTACAATGAGCAGCTCTTC.

In its sample, this clonotype was seen a few times. The rearrangement uses TRBV2 and TRBJ1-5; D call uncertain. Germline CDR1 and CDR2: SNHLY and FYNNEI. Trimming shortened V by 7 bases and J by 0 bases, and 7 bases separated the two germline ends. This CDR3 comprises 13 residues. The DNA of the CDR3 is TGTGCCAGCAAAGGTAGTAGCAATCAGCCCCAGCATTTT. Translation gives CASKGSSNQPQHF.

The table lists this clonotype with many counts. The chain joins TRBV5-5 to TRBJ2-2; the D gene could be TRBD1 or TRBD2 (5 bases each). Germline loops: CDR1 SGHKS, CDR2 YYEKEE (reference sequence). Trimming stripped 2 bases from V and 5 bases from J, with 13 bases between. This CDR3 has 15 residues. In nucleotides, the CDR3 is TGTGCCAGCAGCTTACCCGGGACCCTTACCGGGGAGCTGTTTTTT. Protein product: CASSLPGTLTGELFF.

This clonotype was detected ten times or more. J is TRBJ2-4 and V is TRBV20-1; D unclear. In germline, CDR1 is DFQATT, CDR2 SNEGSKA (reference sequence). The CDR3 has 14 amino acids. Trimming shortened V by 1 base and J by 0 bases, and 7 bases separated the two germline ends. CDR3 sequence: CSARVSPAKNIQYF. The CDR3 region has the DNA TGCAGTGCTAGAGTTTCGCCAGCCAAAAACATTCAGTACTTC.

A few counts support this clonotype. The chain joins TRBV7-2 to TRBJ2-3, with 10 positions matching TRBD2. Germline lookup yields CDR1 SGHTA and CDR2 FQGNSA. V lost 1 base and J lost 1; bases outside the gene matches: 2. CDR3 length: 16 residues. In DNA, the CDR3 is TGTGCCAGCAGCTTAGTCGGGACTAGCGGCACAGATACGCAGTATTTT. Translation gives CASSLVGTSGTDTQYF.

Ten or more counts support this clonotype. The chain combines TRBV20-1 with TRBJ1-2; TRBD1 matches 7 bases. CDR3 length equals 14 residues. Germline V gives CDR1 DFQATT, CDR2 SNEGSKA (reference sequence). Trimming took 0 bases from V and 5 from J; bases not matched to a gene: 6. The CDR3 loop reads CSARDSRGEYGYTF. The CDR3 nucleotides are TGCAGTGCTAGAGATTCCAGGGGGGAGTATGGCTACACCTTC.

This clonotype was picked up many times. The genes are TRBV5-1 and TRBJ2-7; D ambiguous. Trimming left V 2 bases short and J 5 bases short, with 11 bases between. Germline V gene sequence: CDR1 SGHRS, CDR2 YFSETQ. This CDR3 is built from 13 residues. The CDR3 sequence is CASSLYGPDEQYF. In DNA, the CDR3 is TGCGCCAGCAGCTTATATGGTCCTGACGAGCAGTACTTC.

This clonotype was detected ten times or more. V and J are TRBV5-1 and TRBJ2-7, with 9 bases matching TRBD1. The CDR3 consists of 14 residues. Trimming removed 7 bases from V and 3 bases from J; junction bases left unmatched: 8. Germline V gene data show CDR1 as SGHRS and CDR2 as YFSETQ. Written as DNA, the CDR3 is TGCGCCAGCTCCCAACAGGGGGCCGTCTACGAGCAGTACTTC. Translating it yields CASSQQGAVYEQYF.

Many counts were recorded for this clonotype. The J gene is TRBJ1-4, the V gene TRBV20-1, with a weak D call TRBD1 (5 bases). Trimming shortened V by 3 bases and J by 0 bases, and 14 bases separated the two germline ends. The CDR3 has 16 residues. Germline CDR1 reads DFQATT; CDR2 reads SNEGSKA (reference sequence). The CDR3 DNA is TGCAGTGCTAGTCGGGGACCACCTTCAACTAATGAAAAACTGTTTTTT. It specifies CSASRGPPSTNEKLFF.

This clonotype showed up many times. V is TRBV18 and J is TRBJ2-3; 7 bases match TRBD2. V was pared by 3 bases and J by 4 bases, with 13 bases of the junction left unmatched. Germline CDR1 is KGHSH and CDR2 is LQKENI. The CDR3 is 17 amino acids. In DNA form, the CDR3 reads TGTGCCAGCTCACCCGGGCGGCTTTCGGGAGGACCAGATACGCAGTATTTT. Encoded protein: CASSPGRLSGGPDTQYF.

This clonotype was recorded many times. V gene TRBV6-2 or TRBV6-3 combines with J gene TRBJ2-2; D possibly matches TRBD1 or TRBD2 (5 bases each). The CDR3 is 15 amino acids. The germline CDR1 and CDR2 sequences are MNHEY and SVGEGT. Trimming removed 4 bases at V and 6 bases at J, with 15 bases between. The CDR3 bases are TGTGCCAGCAGTTTTCAGGGAGAGGAAGCCGGGGAGCTGTTTTTT. Translation: CASSFQGEEAGELFF.

This clonotype was counted at least ten times. The genes are TRBV7-2 and TRBJ2-7; D is perhaps TRBD1 (5 bases). V lost 2 bases and J lost 1, with 9 bases in between. This CDR3 spans 14 amino acids. Germline assignment: CDR1 SGHTA and CDR2 FQGNSA. The CDR3 bases are TGTGCCAGCAGCTTACGGGCAGGGTCCTACGAGCAGTACTTC. Translating it yields CASSLRAGSYEQYF.

Points on this clonotype: It may be a read error: a sequence one base away is much more abundant. The chain recombines TRBV12-3 or TRBV12-4 with TRBJ2-3, with D unclear. This CDR3 comprises 12 residues. Trimming pared 8 bases from V and 1 base from J, leaving 7 bases between. CDR3 in amino acids: CASGYGTDTQYF. In DNA form, the CDR3 reads TGTGCCAGCGGCTACGGCACAGATACGCAGTATTTT.

This clonotype occurred a few times. This chain uses TRBV18 with TRBJ1-2; no reliable D call. The CDR3 totals 14 residues. Germline V CDR1 and CDR2: KGHSH, LQKENI. The ends were cut back, 0 bases at V and 3 bases at J, with 8 bases in the middle. The CDR3 region is CASSPPVGDYGYTF. The DNA of the CDR3 is TGTGCCAGCTCACCACCCGTGGGAGACTATGGCTACACCTTC.

There are many counts of this clonotype. The V gene is TRBV10-3, the J gene TRBJ2-2; D gene unclear. The germline gives CDR1 ENHRY, CDR2 SYGVKD. The V end lost 2 bases, the J end lost 1 base, and 5 bases lay between the germline ends. The CDR3 is made up of 14 amino acids. As DNA, the CDR3 is TGTGCCATCAGTGAGAGCGAGAACACCGGGGAGCTGTTTTTT. Its translation is CAISESENTGELFF.

This clonotype was seen repeatedly, ten times or more. This CDR3 reads CASSAGFGANVLTF. The CDR3 bases are TGTGCCAGCAGCGCGGGGTTCGGTGCCAACGTCCTGACTTTC. The V call is TRBV7-6, the J call TRBJ2-6; perhaps TRBD2 as D (6 bases). Germline values: CDR1 SGHVS, CDR2 FNYEAQ. The length of the CDR3 is 14 residues. Trimming cost V 5 bases and J 7 bases, with 12 bases left between them. Full variable domain (remainder filled in from reference TRBV7-6 and TRBJ2-6): GAGVSQSPRYKVTKRGQDVALRCDPISGHVSLYWYRQALGQGPEFLTYFNYEAQQDKSGLPNDRFSAERPEGSISTLTIQRTEQRDSAMYRCASSAGFGANVLTFGAGSRLTVL.

This chain uses TRBV5-1 with TRBJ2-7; 9 bases align to TRBD1. The CDR3 covers 17 residues. The V gene's germline CDR1 is SGHRS and CDR2 YFSETQ. Losses at the gene ends were 2 bases for V and 0 bases for J; bases not matched to a gene: 9. This CDR3 is CASSFVTGGSFSYEQYF. CDR3 sequence (DNA): TGCGCCAGCAGCTTCGTTACAGGGGGCTCCTTCTCCTACGAGCAGTACTTC.

This clonotype was detected a few times. The chain uses TRBV20-1 and TRBJ1-4; perhaps TRBD1 as D (6 bases). The CDR3 runs to 13 residues. Germline V gene sequence: CDR1 DFQATT, CDR2 SNEGSKA (reference sequence). V lost 6 bases and J 2 bases, leaving 10 bases between the germline ends. The CDR3, as DNA: TGCAGTGCCCAGGACAGTACTAATGAAAAACTGTTTTTT. As protein: CSAQDSTNEKLFF.

This clonotype was seen ten or more times. The chain links TRBV6-1 to TRBJ2-7, with a possible D match to TRBD2 (5 bases). Germline V gene sequence: CDR1 MNHNS, CDR2 SASEGT. There are 14 residues in the CDR3. Trimming stripped 5 bases from V and 3 bases from J, with 14 bases between. CDR3 sequence: CASSTPGSSYEQYF. CDR3 DNA sequence: TGTGCCAGCAGTACCCCGGGGAGCAGCTACGAGCAGTACTTC.

To note about this clonotype: This may be a read error, as it is one base from a much larger clone. The V gene is TRBV20-1, the J gene TRBJ1-2, with D unclear. The CDR3 has 14 residues. CDR1 is DFQATT and CDR2 is SNEGSKA in the germline V gene (reference sequence). CDR3: CCARSGLFNYGYTF. For the CDR3, the DNA is TGCTGTGCTAGATCCGGCCTCTTTAACTATGGCTACACCTTC.

This clonotype was picked up a small number of times. The rearrangement joins TRBV7-9 to TRBJ2-3, with 8 positions matching TRBD2. Germline CDR1 SEHNR, CDR2 FQNEAQ (reference sequence). The CDR3 length is 17 residues. The trim removed 6 bases at V and 4 bases at J, leaving 15 bases unmatched. Written as DNA, the CDR3 is TGTGCCAGCAGTCTTAGTGCGGACCCCGGGGGGGCAGATACGCAGTATTTT. It codes for CASSLSADPGGADTQYF.